The 18 T cell receptor beta chains below were found in one sample sequenced in a study of T cells expressing NK-cell markers. For each CDR3 protein, TCRdb gives one entry from its re-call of the 5' RACE reads, without DNA. The table lists about 550,000 distinct CDR3 sequences. The sequenced sample consisted of blood T cells: a sorted CD56 or NKG2C T cell subset, CD4+ or CD8+ T cells, or bulk PBMC T cells (not recorded which). These receptors were taken from a young man in good health.

The chain links TRBV12-3 or TRBV12-4 to TRBJ2-1; TCRdb proposes TRBD2, but this gene call is untestable without DNA. This CDR3 is 18 amino acids long. CDR3 loop: CASSSPGLAGVVYNEQFF.

The chain links TRBV27 to TRBJ2-5; as DNA is missing, the TRBD1 call by TCRdb cannot be tested. This CDR3 is 15 amino acids long. CDR1 MNHEY and CDR2 SMNVEV come from the germline V gene (reference sequence). This CDR3 reads CASRPTGAPRETQYF.

The rearrangement links TRBV7-9 to TRBJ2-1; the TRBD2 assignment by TCRdb is unverifiable without DNA. The CDR3 contains 17 residues. Germline loops: CDR1 SEHNR, CDR2 FQNEAQ (reference sequence). The CDR3 reads CASSLDVRVAGVDEQFF.

This rearrangement joins TRBV7-2 to TRBJ2-2; TCRdb selects TRBD2, and the lack of DNA leaves this call unchecked. CDR3 length equals 16 residues. Germline V gene sequence: CDR1 SGHTA, CDR2 FQGNSA. The CDR3 spells CASSTSGRGKTGELFF.

The chain has TRBV7-9 and TRBJ2-6; TCRdb gives TRBD1 as the D gene, but with no DNA this cannot be confirmed. Germline CDR1 SEHNR, CDR2 FQNEAQ (reference sequence). This CDR3 is 16 amino acids long. CDR3 loop: CASSSGQGGGANVLTF.

This chain connects TRBV12-3 or TRBV12-4 to TRBJ2-3; TCRdb's assignment of TRBD1 cannot be checked, as there is no DNA. The CDR3 totals 13 residues. CDR3 loop: CASSSSIGGTQYF.

This chain connects TRBV20-1 to TRBJ1-6; as DNA is missing, the TRBD1 call by TCRdb cannot be tested. The CDR3 covers 11 residues. CDR1 is DFQATT, CDR2 SNEGSKA, per germline (reference sequence). This CDR3 is CSARTGRPLHF.

The chain has TRBV29-1 and TRBJ1-4; TCRdb designates TRBD1, a call that cannot be tested without DNA. The CDR3 has 13 amino acids. In germline, CDR1 is SQVTM, CDR2 ANQGSEA. The CDR3 region is CSGISPGFEKLFF.

The gene calls are TRBV12-3 or TRBV12-4 and TRBJ1-1. This CDR3 is 16 amino acids long. The CDR3 sequence is CASSLGGARGATEAFF.

The chain combines TRBV12-3 or TRBV12-4 with TRBJ2-2; no DNA is available, so the TRBD1 call from TCRdb remains unchecked. The CDR3 covers 15 residues. The CDR3: CASSAPGRRGGELFF.

V and J are TRBV7-6 and TRBJ1-3. The CDR3 contains 17 residues. Germline V gene data show CDR1 as SGHVS and CDR2 as FNYEAQ. The CDR3 loop reads CASSLAQGRIAGNTIYF.

The chain recombines TRBV7-8 with TRBJ1-1. Germline-derived CDR1 and CDR2 are SGHVS and FQNEAQ. CDR3 size: 12 residues. CDR3 sequence reads: CASCRGDTEAFF.

The gene calls are TRBV2 and TRBJ2-1; lacking DNA, the TRBD2 call made by TCRdb goes unchecked. The CDR3 has 19 amino acids. CDR1 and CDR2 (germline): SNHLY, FYNNEI. The CDR3 loop is CASSELAGGRRSTYNEQFF.

The chain couples TRBV28 to TRBJ2-7; without DNA, the TCRdb call of TRBD2 cannot be checked. This CDR3 spans 14 amino acids. Germline V gene data show CDR1 as MDHEN and CDR2 as SYDVKM. The CDR3 is CASSLPSAAPEQYF.

The J gene is TRBJ2-1, the V gene TRBV7-8; TCRdb indicates TRBD2, and absent DNA this call remains unverified. Germline V CDR1 and CDR2: SGHVS, FQNEAQ. This CDR3 is 16 amino acids long. This CDR3 is CASSLVAGVNGNEQFF. Full variable domain (rest looked up from reference TRBV7-8 and TRBJ2-1): GAGVSQSPRYKVAKRGQDVALRCDPISGHVSLFWYQQALGQGPEFLTYFQNEAQLDKSGLPSDRFFAERPEGSVSTLKIQRTQQEDSAVYLCASSLVAGVNGNEQFFGPGTRLTVL.

The chain has TRBV5-1 and TRBJ2-1; TCRdb indicates TRBD1, and absent DNA this call remains unverified. This CDR3 has 15 amino acids. CDR1 SGHRS and CDR2 YFSETQ come from the germline V gene. The CDR3 region is CASSWGTVSGDEQFF.

The V and J genes are TRBV3-1 and TRBJ2-5; TCRdb returns TRBD2, unconfirmable since there is no DNA. The length of the CDR3 is 16 residues. The germline V gene has CDR1 LGHDT and CDR2 YNNKEL (reference sequence). CDR3 sequence reads: CASSQRTSGLRETQYF.

The CDR3 spells CASSQGWRTSLETQYF. This chain joins TRBV4-2 and TRBJ2-5; without DNA, the TCRdb call of TRBD2 cannot be checked. The CDR3 totals 16 residues. Germline V lookup: CDR1 LGHNA, CDR2 YNFKEQ.